This T cell receptor (beta chain) was found in a study of blood T cells in healthy people across ages. Trimming pared 0 bases from V and 7 bases from J, leaving 24 bases between. The CDR3 loop spans 18 amino acids. Germline values: CDR1 SNHLY, CDR2 FYNNEI. Healthy Caucasian individuals from Russia aged roughly 6 to 95 were enrolled as donors. Together with a sample-barcoded 5' primer, a J-beta primer mix was included in a second PCR lasting about 7 to 12 cycles. With 12 random nucleotides, a template-switch adaptor tagged each individual cDNA molecule. TCRdb analysed the 5' RACE reads with MiXCR anew, one entry per CDR3 protein. The repertoire holds 650,000 to 950,000 distinct CDR3 sequences, under 55% seen once, with approximately 20% in the top ten. Findings and caveats of the study: A greater number of naive CD4+ cells and higher diversity distinguished long-lived donors from aged donors. It was held that diversity estimates obtained from one million T cells represented underestimates.

In regard to this clonotype: As yet, its antigen is unknown.

Sequenced material: blood. This receptor was obtained from a man aged 60-69 years in good health. The chain uses TRBV2 and TRBJ2-5; TRBD2 is a possible D gene (6 bases). CDR3 nucleotide sequence: TGTGCCAGCAGTGAAGCCCGCCGGACTAATCCGGAGGGAGGGACCCAGTACTTC. It specifies CASSEARRTNPEGGTQYF. The whole variable domain, remainder taken from reference TRBV2 and TRBJ2-5, is EPEVTQTPSHQVTQMGQEVILRCVPISNHLYFYWYRQILGQKVEFLVSFYNNEISEKSEIFDDQFSVERPDGSNFTLKIRSTKLEDSAMYFCASSEARRTNPEGGTQYFGPGTRLLVL.